The count of the clone carrying this T cell receptor (beta chain) is one. The sample originates from a study of control samples from healthy donors and cancer patients. Trimming cost V 4 bases and J 5 bases; bases outside gene matches: 17. CDR1 is SGHDT and CDR2 is YYEEEE in the germline V gene. The CDR3 is made up of 18 amino acids. Measured with immunoSEQ multiplex PCR; TCRdb has only the in-frame clones, and not every one. The sample records tens of thousands of clones, around 85% being singletons. The genes are TRBV5-6 and TRBJ2-2; the match to TRBD1 covers 7 bases. Sequencing used blood. The TCR originated in a man aged 30-40 years in good health. CDR3 loop: CASSQRGQPNFGTGELFF. CDR3 DNA sequence: TGTGCCAGCAGCCAAAGGGGACAGCCGAACTTTGGGACCGGGGAGCTGTTTTTT. Variable domain in full (rest from reference TRBV5-6 and TRBJ2-2): DAGVTQSPTHLIKTRGQQVTLRCSPKSGHDTVSWYQQALGQGPQFIFQYYEEEERQRGNFPDRFSGHQFPNYSSELNVNALLLGDSALYLCASSQRGQPNFGTGELFFGEGSRLTVL.